The table lists the clone carrying this T cell receptor beta chain with a few counts. Its matching antigen is unknown. TCRdb's table, derived via immunoSEQ multiplex PCR, lists solely in-frame clones and lacks some. This sample has 100,000 to 150,000 clones, with 75% to 90% found just once. The entry originates in a study of T cell responses to AZD1222 COVID-19 vaccine. Across the whole study: Second doses that came at about 4 or about 12 weeks were put together.

The CDR3 is 11 amino acids. V lost 3 bases and J 7 bases, leaving 6 bases between the germline ends. Germline lookup yields CDR1 LGHDT and CDR2 YNNKEL (reference sequence). Findings and caveats of the study: Spike-wide coverage was observed for vaccine-associated CD4 TCRs, with dominant responses at 160-218 and 743-854.

The sample in question was peripheral blood, obtained on day 0 of AZD1222 vaccination. The V and J genes are TRBV3-1 (or the pseudogene TRBV3-2) and TRBJ1-1; D ambiguous. The receptor was derived from an adult in good health. The CDR3 bases are TGTGCCAGCAGCCAGATCGGTGAAGCTTTCTTT. Its translation is CASSQIGEAFF.